This entry lists 9 T cell receptor beta chains sequenced from one sample in a study of shared clonotypes between healthy human individuals. TCRdb keeps only in-frame clones here, not all; method: immunoSEQ multiplex PCR. Among fewer than 200,000 clones listed, 90% to 95% were seen once. Sequenced sample: naive CD4+ T cells sorted from blood. Subset: CD45RA+ positively selected. Every receptor here comes from a woman aged 25 to 39 in good health.

The V and J genes are TRBV29-1 and TRBJ2-2; 12 bases line up with TRBD2. The germline V gene has CDR1 SQVTM and CDR2 ANQGSEA. CDR3 length equals 17 residues. Trimming removed 6 bases from V and 2 bases from J; junction bases left unmatched: 10. Here the CDR3 reads CSVGGLAGRINTGELFF. The DNA for the CDR3 is TGCAGCGTCGGCGGACTAGCGGGAAGAATAAACACCGGGGAGCTGTTTTTT.

The rearrangement links TRBV6-1 to TRBJ1-5; tentative D call: TRBD1 (6 bases). Deletions cut 7 bases from V and 4 bases from J, with 14 bases between. The CDR3 has 14 amino acids. Per germline, CDR1 MNHNS and CDR2 SASEGT. CDR3 sequence: CASTLDRWNQPQHF. The DNA of the CDR3 is TGTGCCAGCACCCTGGACAGATGGAATCAGCCCCAGCATTTT.

J is TRBJ2-7 and V is TRBV5-1, with TRBD1 as a possible D gene (6 bases). V was clipped by 4 bases and J by 2 bases, with 25 bases between them. In germline, CDR1 is SGHRS, CDR2 YFSETQ. The CDR3 has 18 residues. CDR3 in DNA: TGCGCCAGCAGCGCCGGGACATCACTCCCTTGGGCGGCCTACGAGCAGTACTTC. Translating gives CASSAGTSLPWAAYEQYF. The variable domain in full, with the rest retrieved from reference TRBV5-1 and TRBJ2-7, is KAGVTQTPRYLIKTRGQQVTLSCSPISGHRSVSWYQQTPGQGLQFLFEYFSETQRNKGNFPGRFSGRQFSNSRSEMNVSTLELGDSALYLCASSAGTSLPWAAYEQYFGPGTRLTVT.

This chain uses TRBV10-2 with TRBJ2-1; 9 nucleotides agree with TRBD2. With V trimmed by 6 bases and J by 10 bases, 13 bases remained unmatched. The CDR3 is 15 residues long. The germline gives CDR1 WSHSY, CDR2 SAAADI. CDR3 in amino acids: CASREGLAGTIEQFF. DNA of the CDR3: TGCGCCAGCAGAGAGGGACTAGCCGGAACCATCGAGCAGTTCTTC.

The gene calls are TRBV5-4 and TRBJ2-5; 10 nucleotides agree with TRBD2. CDR1 SGHNT and CDR2 YYREEE come from the germline V gene (reference sequence). The length of the CDR3 is 16 residues. With V trimmed by 2 bases and J by 2 bases, 6 bases remained unmatched. The CDR3 here is CASSLGGLANQETQYF. CDR3 nucleotides: TGTGCCAGCAGCTTAGGGGGACTAGCGAATCAAGAGACCCAGTACTTC.

The chain employs TRBV7-6 and TRBJ2-7; maybe TRBD1 (7 bases). Germline lookup yields CDR1 SGHVS and CDR2 FNYEAQ. V was shortened by 4 bases and J by 2 bases, with 21 bases between the two germline ends. This CDR3 has 17 amino acids. This CDR3 is CASSSGSAGQITYEQYF. The CDR3 bases are TGTGCCAGCAGCTCTGGGTCGGCGGGACAGATAACCTACGAGCAGTACTTC.

This clone has a single count. The chain uses TRBV5-1 and TRBJ1-2; 7 bases fit TRBD1. The CDR3 consists of 14 residues. Germline lookup yields CDR1 SGHRS and CDR2 YFSETQ. V lost 4 bases to trimming and J lost 8 bases; unmatched junction nucleotides: 11. The CDR3 loop reads CASSPPGTAQGYTF. The DNA for the CDR3 is TGCGCCAGCAGCCCGCCTGGGACAGCCCAGGGCTACACCTTC.

The chain couples TRBV10-3 to TRBJ2-7; TRBD2 matches at 11 bases. CDR1 is ENHRY, CDR2 SYGVKD, per germline. Germline trimming cut 4 bases from V and 1 base from J; bases unmatched to any gene: 3. CDR3 length equals 15 residues. CDR3 sequence (DNA): TGTGCCATCAGTGCTGGGACTAGCGGTTCCTACGAGCAGTACTTC. Translation: CAISAGTSGSYEQYF.

The chain employs TRBV7-2 and TRBJ1-1; D is unclear. V was trimmed by 2 bases and J by 0 bases, leaving 4 bases between them. This CDR3 has 13 residues. Germline CDR1 SGHTA, CDR2 FQGNSA. The CDR3 nucleotides are TGTGCCAGCAGCTTATCGCTGAACACTGAAGCTTTCTTT. It translates to CASSLSLNTEAFF.